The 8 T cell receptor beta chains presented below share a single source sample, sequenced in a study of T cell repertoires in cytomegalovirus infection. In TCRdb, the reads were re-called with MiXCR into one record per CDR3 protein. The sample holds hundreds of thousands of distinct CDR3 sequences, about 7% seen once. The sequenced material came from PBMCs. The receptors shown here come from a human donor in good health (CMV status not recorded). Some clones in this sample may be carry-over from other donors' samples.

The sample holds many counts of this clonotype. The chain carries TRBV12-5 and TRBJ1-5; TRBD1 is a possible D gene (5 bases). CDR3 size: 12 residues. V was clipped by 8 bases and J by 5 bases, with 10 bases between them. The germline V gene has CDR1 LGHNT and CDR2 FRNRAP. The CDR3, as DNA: TGTGCTAGTAACTGGGACGATCAGCCCCAGCATTTT. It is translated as CASNWDDQPQHF.

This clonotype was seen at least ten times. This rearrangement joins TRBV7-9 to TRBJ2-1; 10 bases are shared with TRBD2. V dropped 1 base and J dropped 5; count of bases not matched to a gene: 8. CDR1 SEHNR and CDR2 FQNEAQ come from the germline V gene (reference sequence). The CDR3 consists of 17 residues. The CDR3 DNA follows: TGTGCCAGCAGCTTAGGGGGGTCAGCGGGGGGGGACAATGAGCAGTTCTTC. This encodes CASSLGGSAGGDNEQFF.

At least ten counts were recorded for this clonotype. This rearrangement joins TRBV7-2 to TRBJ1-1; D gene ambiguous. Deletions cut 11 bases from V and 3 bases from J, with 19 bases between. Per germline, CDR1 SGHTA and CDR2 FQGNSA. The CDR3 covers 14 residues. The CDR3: CACTSRARDTEAFF. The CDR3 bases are TGTGCCTGTACTAGTAGGGCTCGGGACACTGAAGCTTTCTTT.

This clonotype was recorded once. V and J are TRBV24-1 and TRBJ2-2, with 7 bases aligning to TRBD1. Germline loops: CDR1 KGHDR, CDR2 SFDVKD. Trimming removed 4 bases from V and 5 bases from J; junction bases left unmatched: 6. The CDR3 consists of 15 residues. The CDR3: CATSEAGTETGELFF. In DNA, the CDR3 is TGTGCCACCAGTGAAGCCGGGACAGAAACCGGGGAGCTGTTTTTT.

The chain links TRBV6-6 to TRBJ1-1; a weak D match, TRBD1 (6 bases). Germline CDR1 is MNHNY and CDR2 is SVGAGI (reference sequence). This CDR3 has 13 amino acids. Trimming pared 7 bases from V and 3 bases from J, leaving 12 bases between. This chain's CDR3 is CASIPRGYTEAFF. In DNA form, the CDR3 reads TGTGCCAGCATTCCCAGGGGATACACTGAAGCTTTCTTT.

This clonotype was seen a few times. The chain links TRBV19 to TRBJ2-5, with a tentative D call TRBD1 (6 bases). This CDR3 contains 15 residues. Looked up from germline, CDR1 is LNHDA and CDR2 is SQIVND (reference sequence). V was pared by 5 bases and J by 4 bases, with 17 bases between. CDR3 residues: CASSAGQRQVETQYF. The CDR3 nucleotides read TGTGCCAGTAGTGCCGGACAGCGCCAGGTAGAGACCCAGTACTTC.

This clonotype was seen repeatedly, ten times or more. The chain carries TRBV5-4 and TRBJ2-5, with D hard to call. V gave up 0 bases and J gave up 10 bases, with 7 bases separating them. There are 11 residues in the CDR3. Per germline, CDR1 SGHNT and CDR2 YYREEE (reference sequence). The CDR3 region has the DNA TGTGCCAGCAGCTTGGAAGGAAGCCAGTACTTC. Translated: CASSLEGSQYF.

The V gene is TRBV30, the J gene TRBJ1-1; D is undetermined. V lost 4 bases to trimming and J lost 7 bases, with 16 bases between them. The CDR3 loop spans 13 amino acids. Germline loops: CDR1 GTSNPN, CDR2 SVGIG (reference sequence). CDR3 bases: TGTGCCTGGACAGCTTGGCTGAGCGTTGAAGCTTTCTTT. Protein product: CAWTAWLSVEAFF.